The sequence of this TCR beta chain was determined in a study of neurological immune-mediated disorders. There are many counts of this clonotype. What it recognizes is unknown. General observations from the study: HTLV-1-associated myelopathy displayed the greatest TCR clonal expansion, and multiple sclerosis exhibited the smallest, lower than that of healthy controls.

Germline V lookup: CDR1 SGHRS, CDR2 YFSETQ. This CDR3 is 16 amino acids long. Trimming took 0 bases from V and 1 from J, leaving 10 bases between them. It was from 2 million PBMCs stored at -80 C that the unsorted libraries were obtained. The team produced cDNA through 5'RACE using 10-nucleotide random UMIs. Per sequencing run, 15-18 subjects together gave over 170 million TCR-beta sequences. In TCRdb, the 5' RACE reads were re-called with MiXCR into one record per CDR3 protein. The sample consists of around 130,000 distinct CDR3 sequences, roughly 3.2% of them appearing once. Sequenced sample: PBMCs. This chain joins TRBV5-1 and TRBJ1-4; D unresolved. This receptor was identified in a woman younger than 45 with multiple sclerosis. The CDR3 DNA sequence: TGCGCCAGCAGCTTGGTTGGTGGAGGAACTAATGAAAAACTGTTTTTT. Translating it yields CASSLVGGGTNEKLFF.